These 30 T cell receptor beta chains came from one sample sequenced in a study of cytomegalovirus exposure and HLA in healthy donors. This PCR relied on a set of 60 Vbeta primers and 13 Jbeta primers. Sequencing was performed with immunoSEQ multiplex PCR; in TCRdb, only in-frame clones are kept and a portion is missing. This table holds around 170,000 clones, around 80% found once. Sequenced: PBMCs. The receptors shown here come from a woman aged 50 to 60 in good health and CMV-seropositive.

V and J are TRBV30 and TRBJ2-4; 11 nucleotides align to TRBD2. V was clipped by 4 bases and J by 5 bases; unmatched bases: 4. This CDR3 is 14 amino acids long. CDR1 and CDR2 (germline): GTSNPN, SVGIG (reference sequence). This CDR3 reads CAWTSGRTQNIQYF. The CDR3 DNA reads TGTGCCTGGACTAGCGGGAGGACCCAAAACATTCAGTACTTC.

The rearrangement uses TRBV9 and TRBJ1-1; the D gene is possibly TRBD1 (5 bases). The V end was cut by 6 bases, the J end by 1 base, with 10 bases between. The CDR3 loop spans 13 amino acids. Germline CDR1 and CDR2: SGDLS and YYNGEE. In DNA form, the CDR3 reads TGTGCCAGCACAGGGCGGGGGAACACTGAAGCTTTCTTT. Translated: CASTGRGNTEAFF.

In its sample, this clone was seen a few times. The chain uses TRBV7-8 and TRBJ1-3; D is unclear. V lost 3 bases and J 3 bases, leaving 9 bases between the germline ends. Germline V CDR1 and CDR2: SGHVS, FQNEAQ. The CDR3 is 14 residues long. CDR3 nucleotides: TGTGCCAGCAGCTTCGGTGTTGATGGAAACACCATATATTTT. Translating gives CASSFGVDGNTIYF.

Only a few counts were recorded for this clone. This chain uses TRBV6-6 with TRBJ1-3; no definite D call. Germline lookup yields CDR1 MNHNY and CDR2 SVGAGI (reference sequence). Trimming stripped 4 bases from V and 0 bases from J, with 13 bases between. The CDR3 consists of 16 residues. CDR3 in amino acids: CASSSPLVSSGNTIYF. The CDR3 nucleotides read TGTGCCAGCAGTTCCCCACTAGTGAGCTCTGGAAACACCATATATTTT.

This clone was counted a few times. The chain couples TRBV19 to TRBJ1-2, with D unresolved. This CDR3 has 17 residues. V was cut by 2 bases and J by 4 bases, with 20 bases left in between. In germline, CDR1 is LNHDA, CDR2 SQIVND (reference sequence). The CDR3 coding sequence is TGTGCCAGTAGTATACGTGGGCAGCAGGCCACCCTCTATGGCTACACCTTC. It specifies CASSIRGQQATLYGYTF.

The CDR3 DNA reads TGTGCCAGCAAAAAAGCGACAGGGGTATTTGGCTACACCTTC. Residues: CASKKATGVFGYTF. This sequence joins TRBV19 and TRBJ1-2, with TRBD1 identical over 8 bases. The CDR3 spans 14 residues. The V and J ends lost 9 bases and 7 bases, in that order; junction bases with no gene match: 13. Germline CDR1 and CDR2: LNHDA and SQIVND (reference sequence).

The genes are TRBV6-4 and TRBJ1-5; 8 bases are shared with TRBD1. CDR1 MRHNA and CDR2 SNTAGT come from the germline V gene. This CDR3 has 16 residues. The ends lost 10 bases at V and 1 base at J; junction bases unmatched: 12. The CDR3 protein is CANRTGRNASNQPQHF. In DNA, the CDR3 is TGTGCCAACAGGACAGGGAGGAATGCAAGCAATCAGCCCCAGCATTTT.

This chain uses TRBV2 with TRBJ1-5, with D hard to call. CDR3 length equals 14 residues. In germline, CDR1 is SNHLY, CDR2 FYNNEI. V gave up 8 bases and J gave up 7 bases, with 18 bases separating them. CDR3 in amino acids: CASALHKEGQPQHF. CDR3 sequence (DNA): TGTGCCAGCGCTTTACACAAGGAGGGCCAGCCCCAGCATTTT.

This sequence joins TRBV2 and TRBJ2-3, with D possibly being TRBD2 (6 bases). CDR3 size: 16 residues. The V gene lost 3 bases and the J gene lost 6 bases, with 19 bases spanning the gap. CDR1 SNHLY and CDR2 FYNNEI come from the germline V gene. The CDR3 region is CASSEGLGFGGDTQYF. The CDR3 DNA reads as TGTGCCAGCAGTGAGGGACTGGGGTTCGGCGGGGATACGCAGTATTTT.

This clone showed up just a few times. The chain combines TRBV5-4 with TRBJ1-2, with D possibly matching TRBD1 (5 bases). This CDR3 has 17 residues. V was shortened by 5 bases and J by 8 bases, with 28 bases between the two germline ends. Per germline, CDR1 SGHNT and CDR2 YYREEE (reference sequence). As DNA, the CDR3 is TGTGCCAGCAGGAGCTTACTTGCCGACAGCGCCTTGAAGGGCTACACCTTC. Protein: CASRSLLADSALKGYTF.

This clone was seen once. The chain uses TRBV10-3 and TRBJ2-3; 13 bases map to TRBD2. The CDR3 is 16 amino acids. CDR1 and CDR2 (germline): ENHRY, SYGVKD. V gave up 4 bases and J gave up 4 bases; unmatched junction bases: 5. CDR3: CAISVTSGGASDTQYF. The CDR3 coding sequence is TGTGCCATCAGTGTAACTAGCGGGGGGGCATCAGATACGCAGTATTTT.

The chain is built from TRBV5-6 and TRBJ2-2; 8 bases map to TRBD2. V shed 4 bases and J 4 bases; nucleotides not matched to a gene: 6. Germline V gene lookup returns CDR1 SGHDT and CDR2 YYEEEE. The CDR3 consists of 15 residues. CDR3 in amino acids: CASSRGTRGTGELFF. DNA of the CDR3: TGTGCCAGCAGCCGGGGGACTAGAGGCACCGGGGAGCTGTTTTTT.

This clone was seen only a few times. The V call is TRBV4-2, the J call TRBJ2-7, with 8 bases identical to TRBD2. There are 17 residues in the CDR3. Germline-derived CDR1 and CDR2 are LGHNA and YNFKEQ. Trimming at V came to 3 bases and at J to 2 bases, leaving 12 bases not matched to a gene. Here the CDR3 reads CASSQDALAGITYEQYF. DNA of the CDR3: TGTGCCAGCAGCCAGGACGCCCTAGCGGGTATAACCTACGAGCAGTACTTC.

This clone has just one count. One junction end disagrees with the germline gene, perhaps due to a read error. Other DNA sequences in this sample translate to the same CDR3. The genes are TRBV11-2 and TRBJ2-7, with TRBD2 matching over 9 bases. This CDR3 contains 15 residues. Germline V lookup: CDR1 SGHAT, CDR2 FQNNGV. CDR3 in DNA: TGTGCCAGCAGCTTAATAGGCGGGAGGGAAAGCGAGCAATACTTC. Encoded protein: CASSLIGGRESEQYF.

This clone has more than one count but fewer than ten. The gene calls are TRBV4-3 and TRBJ2-7; maybe TRBD1 (6 bases). This CDR3 has 16 amino acids. In germline, CDR1 is LGHNA, CDR2 YSLEER. V lost 1 base, J lost 0 bases, and 13 bases lay in between. The CDR3 region has the DNA TGCGCCAGCAGCCAAGTTCAGGGCAGGGGCTCCTACGAGCAGTACTTC. Translation gives CASSQVQGRGSYEQYF.

In DNA form, the CDR3 reads TGTGCCAGCAGCTTGACAGGGGGGTATTCACCCCTCCACTTT. Amino acid sequence: CASSLTGGYSPLHF. The chain joins TRBV5-4 to TRBJ1-6; TRBD1 agrees at 8 bases. CDR3 length equals 14 residues. Trimming removed 1 base from V and 8 bases from J; junction bases left unmatched: 2. Germline V CDR1 and CDR2: SGHNT, YYREEE (reference sequence).

The genes are TRBV14 and TRBJ2-7; TRBD2 agrees at 7 bases. V lost 2 bases, J lost 6 bases, and 19 bases stayed unmatched. Germline assignment: CDR1 SGHDN and CDR2 FVKESK. This CDR3 spans 18 amino acids. The CDR3 bases are TGTGCCAGCAGCCAATTTGATTGGCGGGAGAACTCCGGAGGCGAGCAGTACTTC. As protein: CASSQFDWRENSGGEQYF.

The rearrangement uses TRBV30 and TRBJ1-2; TRBD1 matches at 10 bases. Germline assignment: CDR1 GTSNPN and CDR2 SVGIG (reference sequence). J was trimmed by 5 bases and V by 3 bases; bases with no gene match: 12. The CDR3 runs 16 residues. This chain's CDR3 is CAWRLPGQGNSYGYTF. As DNA, the CDR3 is TGTGCCTGGAGACTACCGGGACAGGGGAATAGTTATGGCTACACCTTC.

This chain uses TRBV6-1 with TRBJ1-2; unclear D gene. Trimming shortened V by 6 bases and J by 1 base, and 9 bases separated the two germline ends. CDR3 length: 13 amino acids. The germline gives CDR1 MNHNS, CDR2 SASEGT. CDR3 DNA: TGTGCCAGCAGCGATACAGTTAACTATGGCTACACCTTC. The encoded protein is CASSDTVNYGYTF.

The rearrangement links TRBV6-1 to TRBJ2-7; TRBD1 is a possible D gene (6 bases). The CDR3 has 11 amino acids. CDR1 is MNHNS, CDR2 SASEGT, per germline. V shed 9 bases and J shed 9 bases, with 15 bases lying between them. CDR3 bases: TGTGCCAGTAACCTCGGGACAAGGCAGTACTTC. Its translation is CASNLGTRQYF.

The V call is TRBV5-4, the J call TRBJ2-3; the D is unclear. Germline lookup yields CDR1 SGHNT and CDR2 YYREEE (reference sequence). V lost 2 bases to trimming and J lost 4 bases, with 8 bases between them. The CDR3 is made up of 13 amino acids. The CDR3 spells CASSFETPDTQYF. CDR3 bases: TGTGCCAGCAGCTTCGAGACTCCAGATACGCAGTATTTT.

This clone was recorded a few times. The CDR3 DNA follows: TGTGCCAGCAGCTTCGGCGGAATGAACACTGAAGCTTTCTTT. Translating it yields CASSFGGMNTEAFF. V gene TRBV7-2 combines with J gene TRBJ1-1; D is undetermined. Trimming took off 3 bases at V and 0 bases at J, with 8 bases between the two ends. Looked up from germline, CDR1 is SGHTA and CDR2 is FQGNSA. The CDR3 covers 14 residues.

This chain links TRBV5-4 with TRBJ2-1; D unclear. The CDR3 is 15 amino acids. Trimming removed 1 base at V and 2 bases at J, with 10 bases between. CDR1 and CDR2 (germline): SGHNT, YYREEE (reference sequence). The CDR3 loop reads CASSLRVPPYNEQFF. The DNA of the CDR3 is TGTGCCAGCAGCTTGAGAGTTCCCCCCTACAATGAGCAGTTCTTC.

The V call is TRBV5-1, the J call TRBJ1-1; tentatively, D is TRBD1 (5 bases). The CDR3 loop spans 14 amino acids. CDR1 and CDR2 (germline): SGHRS, YFSETQ. The V and J ends lost 3 bases and 1 base respectively, with 10 bases between them. This CDR3 is CASSSSGQNTEAFF. CDR3 DNA sequence: TGCGCCAGCAGCTCCTCAGGACAGAACACTGAAGCTTTCTTT.

The chain recombines TRBV9 with TRBJ2-7; the match to TRBD2 covers 10 bases. The CDR3 loop spans 16 amino acids. V lost 2 bases to trimming and J lost 2 bases; unmatched junction nucleotides: 7. Germline-derived CDR1 and CDR2 are SGDLS and YYNGEE. CDR3 sequence reads: CASSVSIAGGAYEQYF. As DNA, the CDR3 is TGTGCCAGCAGCGTGTCCATAGCGGGGGGTGCCTACGAGCAGTACTTC.

This sequence joins TRBV28 and TRBJ2-2; TRBD2 aligns across 8 bases. CDR3 size: 14 residues. V lost 10 bases to trimming and J lost 0 bases; unmatched junction nucleotides: 4. The germline gives CDR1 MDHEN, CDR2 SYDVKM. The CDR3 DNA reads as TGTGCCACTACCGGGGGGGCGAACACCGGGGAGCTGTTTTTT. It encodes CATTGGANTGELFF.

The gene calls are TRBV5-1 and TRBJ2-5; unclear D gene. CDR3 length: 15 residues. Germline loops: CDR1 SGHRS, CDR2 YFSETQ. V gave up 1 base and J gave up 4 bases, with 14 bases separating them. The CDR3 region has the DNA TGCGCCAGCAGCTTGTTTGCCGGAGAAAGAGAGACCCAGTACTTC. Its translation is CASSLFAGERETQYF.

The count of this clone is one. The rearrangement links TRBV5-6 to TRBJ2-1, with 10 nucleotides matching TRBD2. The CDR3 contains 16 residues. Unmatched junction bases numbered 20, after V lost 5 bases and J lost 15 bases. Germline lookup yields CDR1 SGHDT and CDR2 YYEEEE. CDR3 DNA: TGTGCCAGCAGGAAAACCGGGACTAGCGTGAAGGGCCCCAGGTTCTTC. Amino acid sequence: CASRKTGTSVKGPRFF.

The rearrangement joins TRBV28 to TRBJ2-7, with TRBD1 identical over 7 bases. The V segment lost 8 bases and the J segment 6 bases; nucleotides outside the gene matches: 7. Germline values: CDR1 MDHEN, CDR2 SYDVKM. The length of the CDR3 is 12 residues. Here the CDR3 DNA reads TGTGCCAGCCGGGGACAGAACTTCGAGCAGTACTTC. Protein product: CASRGQNFEQYF.

This chain joins TRBV5-1 and TRBJ1-1, with a tentative D call TRBD1 (5 bases). The CDR3 sequence is 17 residues long. Trimming stripped 2 bases from V and 0 bases from J, with 17 bases between. Germline loops: CDR1 SGHRS, CDR2 YFSETQ. CDR3 in amino acids: CASSLFVSGHMNTEAFF. The CDR3 nucleotides read TGCGCCAGCAGCTTATTCGTATCTGGACATATGAACACTGAAGCTTTCTTT.